One sample yielded the 22 T cell receptor beta chains listed below, sequenced in a study of T cell repertoires in aging, cancer and after chemotherapy. A mixed TRB-A/B primer pool amplified rearranged TRB by multiplex touch-down PCR. TCRdb reanalysed the multiplex PCR reads using MiXCR and keeps one entry per CDR3 protein. The sample has roughly 4,600 distinct CDR3 sequences, 20% to 30% seen once; the top ten hold approximately 45%. The template was genomic DNA from peripheral blood, not RNA. The sample taken for sequencing was blood. The receptor source for this set is a human donor with a blood cancer.

The rearrangement uses TRBV5-1 and TRBJ2-5; 7 bases are a match to TRBD1. V lost 0 bases to trimming and J lost 5 bases; unmatched junction nucleotides: 16. CDR1 is SGHRS, CDR2 YFSETQ, per germline. This CDR3 region has 18 residues. CDR3 nucleotides: TGCGCCAGCAGCTTGGGGGGCGTACTTGACAGGGTCACGGAGACCCAGTACTTC. This codes for CASSLGGVLDRVTETQYF.

The chain links TRBV19 to TRBJ1-6; TRBD1 matches 9 bases. The CDR3 extends over 15 amino acids. Germline assignment: CDR1 LNHDA and CDR2 SQIVND (reference sequence). J lost 3 bases, V lost 7 bases, and 4 bases had no gene match. The CDR3, as DNA: TGTGCCAGTAAGGGGACAGGGCTCTATAATTCACCCCTCCACTTT. Translation gives CASKGTGLYNSPLHF.

As concerns this clonotype: This could be a read error, since a much larger clone is one nucleotide away. The J gene is TRBJ1-4, the V gene TRBV7-9; D not certain. Germline assignment: CDR1 SEHNR and CDR2 FQNEAQ (reference sequence). The CDR3 spans 14 residues. The CDR3 DNA reads as TGTGCCAGCAGCCCAACAATCTTGAATGAAAATCTGTTTTTT. Residues: CASSPTILNENLFF. Variable domain in full (rest from reference TRBV7-9 and TRBJ1-4): DTGVSQNPRHKITKRGQNVTFRCDPISEHNRLYWYRQTLGQGPEFLTYFQNEAQLEKSRLLSDRFSAERPKGSFSTLEIQRTEQGDSAMYLCASSPTILNENLFFGSGTQLSVL.

This clonotype was picked up a small number of times. The V and J genes are TRBV5-5 and TRBJ1-5; D is perhaps TRBD1 (6 bases). The CDR3 is 17 residues long. Germline CDR1 and CDR2: SGHKS and YYEKEE (reference sequence). Trimming pared 0 bases from V and 0 bases from J, leaving 13 bases between. The CDR3 DNA is TGTGCCAGCAGCTTGGGGGGGGCCTGGGGTAGCAATCAGCCCCAGCATTTT. Translation gives CASSLGGAWGSNQPQHF.

The chain is built from TRBV5-6 and TRBJ2-3; D ambiguous. The germline V gene encodes CDR1 SGHDT and CDR2 YYEEEE. This CDR3 spans 12 amino acids. V lost 3 bases to trimming and J lost 4 bases, with 6 bases between them. In nucleotides, the CDR3 is TGTGCCAGCAGCTACAGAGCAGATACGCAGTATTTT. It is translated as CASSYRADTQYF.

The chain is built from TRBV5-1 and TRBJ1-1; D is possibly TRBD1 (6 bases). Germline V gives CDR1 SGHRS, CDR2 YFSETQ. The V end lost 4 bases, the J end lost 3 bases, and 7 bases lay between the germline ends. This CDR3 region has 12 residues. CDR3 DNA sequence: TGCGCCAGCAGCAGGGGGGACACTGAAGCTTTCTTT. Amino acid sequence: CASSRGDTEAFF.

This clonotype was observed a few times. This chain joins TRBV6-4 and TRBJ2-1; TRBD2 aligns across 9 bases. The germline V gene has CDR1 MRHNA and CDR2 SNTAGT. V lost 1 base and J lost 0; bases outside the gene matches: 1. The CDR3 consists of 16 residues. The CDR3 spells CASSDFSGSSYNEQFF. CDR3 sequence (DNA): TGTGCCAGCAGTGACTTTAGCGGGAGCTCCTACAATGAGCAGTTCTTC.

This clonotype was observed a handful of times. J is TRBJ2-4 and V is TRBV20-1; no firm D call. The V gene's germline CDR1 is DFQATT and CDR2 SNEGSKA (reference sequence). This CDR3 region has 15 residues. Trimming left V 5 bases short and J 0 bases short, with 14 bases between. CDR3 nucleotides: TGCAGTGCTTGGTCCAGGCAGCTAGCCAAAAACATTCAGTACTTC. Residues: CSAWSRQLAKNIQYF.

This clonotype was counted between two and nine times. This chain connects TRBV6-5 to TRBJ2-6, with 12 bases lining up with TRBD1. J lost 1 base, V lost 2 bases, and 3 bases had no gene match. The CDR3 covers 18 residues. In germline, CDR1 is MNHEY, CDR2 SVGAGI. As DNA, the CDR3 is TGTGCCAGCAGTTACCGGGACAGGGGGCTTTCTGGGGCCAACGTCCTGACTTTC. Protein sequence: CASSYRDRGLSGANVLTF.

The chain uses TRBV27 and TRBJ1-5, with 11 bases lining up with TRBD1. Germline V CDR1 and CDR2: MNHEY, SMNVEV (reference sequence). J was trimmed by 4 bases and V by 5 bases; bases with no gene match: 4. The CDR3 consists of 15 residues. The chain's CDR3 is CASSARDRGNQPQHF. The CDR3 nucleotides read TGTGCCAGCAGTGCCCGGGACAGGGGGAATCAGCCCCAGCATTTT.

There are a few counts of this clonotype. The J gene is TRBJ1-5, the V gene TRBV30, with D tentatively TRBD1 (6 bases). Germline V gives CDR1 GTSNPN, CDR2 SVGIG (reference sequence). V dropped 0 bases and J dropped 7 bases, with 7 bases sitting between them. The CDR3 covers 12 residues. The CDR3 DNA is TGTGCCTGGAGTGTACAGGGACAGCCCCAGCATTTT. This gives the protein CAWSVQGQPQHF.

This clonotype was detected only a few times. The rearrangement joins TRBV19 to TRBJ1-6, with D tentatively TRBD1 (5 bases). The CDR3 totals 18 residues. Germline V gene data show CDR1 as LNHDA and CDR2 as SQIVND (reference sequence). V shed 1 base and J shed 16 bases, with 29 bases lying between them. CDR3 residues: CASSIVRKTAETPGPLHF. The CDR3 DNA reads TGTGCCAGTAGTATAGTTAGGAAAACAGCCGAGACCCCGGGGCCACTCCACTTT.

This chain joins TRBV11-2 and TRBJ2-1, with TRBD2 as a possible D gene (6 bases). This CDR3 comprises 17 residues. V was cut by 0 bases and J by 3 bases, with 15 bases left in between. CDR1 is SGHAT, CDR2 FQNNGV, per germline. As DNA, the CDR3 is TGTGCCAGCAGCTTAGATGGGGAGGTAGGAAGCTACAATGAGCAGTTCTTC. Its translation: CASSLDGEVGSYNEQFF.

By frequency in the sample, this clonotype is medium-sized. The chain uses TRBV11-3 and TRBJ2-1; 11 bases are a match to TRBD2. The CDR3 has 14 amino acids. V dropped 8 bases and J dropped 8; count of bases not matched to a gene: 8. The germline gives CDR1 SGHNT, CDR2 YENEEA. CDR3: CASGGASGRYEQFF. DNA for the CDR3: TGTGCCAGCGGTGGGGCTAGCGGGAGGTATGAGCAGTTCTTC.

The chain recombines TRBV6-6 with TRBJ1-1; unclear D gene. Germline V gene sequence: CDR1 MNHNY, CDR2 SVGAGI (reference sequence). Trimming left V 10 bases short and J 0 bases short, with 6 bases between. The CDR3 is 11 residues long. CDR3 in DNA: TGTGCCACCCTTATGAACACTGAAGCTTTCTTT. Amino acid sequence: CATLMNTEAFF.

The genes are TRBV18 and TRBJ2-1; 11 bases align to TRBD1. The V segment lost 6 bases and the J segment 8 bases; nucleotides outside the gene matches: 12. There are 16 residues in the CDR3. Germline values: CDR1 KGHSH, CDR2 LQKENI. CDR3 in amino acids: CASSSDRGRAGHEQFF. In DNA form, the CDR3 reads TGTGCCAGCTCGTCGGACAGGGGGCGAGCTGGCCATGAGCAGTTCTTC.

This sequence joins TRBV7-9 and TRBJ2-3; tentatively, D is TRBD1 or TRBD2 (6 bases each). With 6 bases removed from V and 0 bases from J, the gap between germline ends came to 19 bases. The CDR3 length is 17 residues. Germline CDR1 reads SEHNR; CDR2 reads FQNEAQ (reference sequence). In DNA form, the CDR3 reads TGTGCCAGCAGACTCAAAGGGACGGGGGCAAGCACAGATACGCAGTATTTT. Translating it yields CASRLKGTGASTDTQYF.

This clonotype appeared a few times. The chain uses TRBV5-1 and TRBJ2-1, with 8 bases identical to TRBD2. Germline values: CDR1 SGHRS, CDR2 YFSETQ. V gave up 7 bases and J gave up 4 bases; unmatched junction bases: 13. The CDR3 is 16 amino acids. The chain's CDR3 is CASRPSGAGGYNEQFF. The CDR3 coding sequence is TGCGCCAGCCGCCCGAGTGGGGCGGGGGGTTACAATGAGCAGTTCTTC.

For the CDR3, the DNA is TGTGCCAGCAGTTCGCTAAGGGGACAAGGTGCCAAAAACATTCAGTACTTC. This translates into CASSSLRGQGAKNIQYF. The chain carries TRBV6-5 and TRBJ2-4, with D maybe TRBD1 (6 bases). CDR3 size: 17 residues. The germline V gene encodes CDR1 MNHEY and CDR2 SVGAGI. Trimming took off 4 bases at V and 1 base at J, with 17 bases between the two ends.

This clonotype was seen more than once but under ten times. The chain carries TRBV5-1 and TRBJ2-3, with TRBD1 matching 9 bases. This CDR3 contains 15 residues. CDR1 SGHRS and CDR2 YFSETQ come from the germline V gene. V was clipped by 3 bases and J by 2 bases; unmatched bases: 4. The CDR3 coding sequence is TGCGCCAGCAGCTCCACAGGGGGCTCCACAGATACGCAGTATTTT. This codes for CASSSTGGSTDTQYF. The variable domain in full, completed from reference TRBV5-1 and TRBJ2-3, reads KAGVTQTPRYLIKTRGQQVTLSCSPISGHRSVSWYQQTPGQGLQFLFEYFSETQRNKGNFPGRFSGRQFSNSRSEMNVSTLELGDSALYLCASSSTGGSTDTQYFGPGTRLTVL.

The V gene is TRBV6-5, the J gene TRBJ1-2, with 7 bases aligning to TRBD1. From germline, CDR1 is MNHEY and CDR2 SVGAGI. CDR3 length: 16 residues. J lost 4 bases, V lost 0 bases, and 8 bases had no gene match. For the CDR3, the DNA is TGTGCCAGCAGTTACTCAGGGGGCGCAAAGGCCTATGGCTACACCTTC. The encoded protein is CASSYSGGAKAYGYTF.

This clonotype is medium-sized (0.01 to 0.1%) in the sample. The chain combines TRBV15 with TRBJ2-5; 7 bases match TRBD1. Germline V gives CDR1 LNHNV, CDR2 YYDKDF (reference sequence). J gave up 8 bases and V 1 base, and 7 bases lay outside the gene matches. The CDR3 covers 14 residues. This CDR3 is CATSRGDSLETQYF. CDR3 nucleotide sequence: TGTGCCACCAGCAGAGGGGACAGTTTAGAAACCCAGTACTTC.